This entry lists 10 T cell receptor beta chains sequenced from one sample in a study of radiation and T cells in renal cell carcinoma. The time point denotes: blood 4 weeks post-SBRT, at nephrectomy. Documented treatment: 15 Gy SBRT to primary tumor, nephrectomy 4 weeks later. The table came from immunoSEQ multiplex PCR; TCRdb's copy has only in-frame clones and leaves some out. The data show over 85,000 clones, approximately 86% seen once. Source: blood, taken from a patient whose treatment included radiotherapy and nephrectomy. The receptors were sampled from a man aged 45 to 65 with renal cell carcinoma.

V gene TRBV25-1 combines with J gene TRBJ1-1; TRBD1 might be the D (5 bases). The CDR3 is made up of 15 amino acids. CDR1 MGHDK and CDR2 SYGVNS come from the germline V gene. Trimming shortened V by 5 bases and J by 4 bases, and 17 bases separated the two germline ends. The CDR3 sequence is CASSTYEIRGTEAFF. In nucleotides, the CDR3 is TGTGCCAGCAGTACCTACGAGATTAGGGGCACTGAAGCTTTCTTT.

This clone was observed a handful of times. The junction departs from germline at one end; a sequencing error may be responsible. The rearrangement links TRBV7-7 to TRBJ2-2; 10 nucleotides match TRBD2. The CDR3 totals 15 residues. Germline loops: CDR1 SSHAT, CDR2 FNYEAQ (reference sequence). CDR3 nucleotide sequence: TGTGCTAGCAGCCCCATAGCGGGAGGAACCGGGGAGCTGTTTTTT. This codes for CASSPIAGGTGELFF.

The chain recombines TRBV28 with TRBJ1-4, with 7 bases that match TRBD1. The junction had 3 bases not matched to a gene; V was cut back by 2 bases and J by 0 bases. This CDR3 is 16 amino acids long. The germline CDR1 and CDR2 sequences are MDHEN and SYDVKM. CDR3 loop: CASSLNRGATNEKLFF. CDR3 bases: TGTGCCAGCAGTTTAAACAGGGGCGCAACTAATGAAAAACTGTTTTTT.

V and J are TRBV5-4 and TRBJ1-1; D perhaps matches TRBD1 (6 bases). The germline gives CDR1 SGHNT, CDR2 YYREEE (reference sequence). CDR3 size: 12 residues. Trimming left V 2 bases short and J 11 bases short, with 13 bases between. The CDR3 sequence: CASSFYKGEAFF. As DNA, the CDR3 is TGTGCCAGCAGCTTCTACAAGGGGGAGGCTTTCTTT.

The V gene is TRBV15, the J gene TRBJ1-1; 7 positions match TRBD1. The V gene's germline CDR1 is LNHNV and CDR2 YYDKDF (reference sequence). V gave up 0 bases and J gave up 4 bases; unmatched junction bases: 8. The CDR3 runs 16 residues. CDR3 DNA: TGTGCCACCAGCAGAGATCGTCCAGGGGGAAGCACTGAAGCTTTCTTT. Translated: CATSRDRPGGSTEAFF.

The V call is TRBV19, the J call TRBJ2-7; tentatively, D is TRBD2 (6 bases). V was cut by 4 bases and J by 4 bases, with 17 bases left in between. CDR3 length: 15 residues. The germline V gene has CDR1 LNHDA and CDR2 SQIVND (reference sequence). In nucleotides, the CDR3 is TGTGCCAGTAGTACCCCGGGACTTATGGGTTACGAGCAGTACTTC. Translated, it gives CASSTPGLMGYEQYF.

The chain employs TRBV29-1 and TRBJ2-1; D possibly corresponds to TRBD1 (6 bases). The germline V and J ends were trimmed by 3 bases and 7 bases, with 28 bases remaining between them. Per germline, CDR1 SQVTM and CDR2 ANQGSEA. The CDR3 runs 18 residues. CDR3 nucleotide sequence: TGCAGCGTTGACCCCTTAGGGGGTTCCCCCTCCCGAGGGAATGAGCAGTTCTTC. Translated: CSVDPLGGSPSRGNEQFF.

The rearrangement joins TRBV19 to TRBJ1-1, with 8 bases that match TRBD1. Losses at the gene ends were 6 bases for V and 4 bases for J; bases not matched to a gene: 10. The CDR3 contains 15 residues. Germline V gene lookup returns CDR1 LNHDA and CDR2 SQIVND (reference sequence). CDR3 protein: CASSRTGSVSTEAFF. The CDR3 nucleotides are TGTGCCAGTAGCCGGACAGGGTCGGTTAGCACTGAAGCTTTCTTT.

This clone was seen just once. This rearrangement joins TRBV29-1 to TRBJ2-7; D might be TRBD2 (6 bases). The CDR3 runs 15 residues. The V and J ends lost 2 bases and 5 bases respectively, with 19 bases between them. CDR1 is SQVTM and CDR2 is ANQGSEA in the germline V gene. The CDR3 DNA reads TGCAGCGTTGAACTCCGGCCGGGGGATGGTGACGAGCAGTACTTC. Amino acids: CSVELRPGDGDEQYF.

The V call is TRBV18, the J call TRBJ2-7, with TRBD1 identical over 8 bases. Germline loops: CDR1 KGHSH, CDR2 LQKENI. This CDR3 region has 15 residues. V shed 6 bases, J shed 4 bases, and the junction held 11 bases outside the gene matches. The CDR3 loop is CASSQDLTGGYEQYF. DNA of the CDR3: TGTGCCAGCTCGCAAGACTTAACAGGGGGGTACGAGCAGTACTTC.